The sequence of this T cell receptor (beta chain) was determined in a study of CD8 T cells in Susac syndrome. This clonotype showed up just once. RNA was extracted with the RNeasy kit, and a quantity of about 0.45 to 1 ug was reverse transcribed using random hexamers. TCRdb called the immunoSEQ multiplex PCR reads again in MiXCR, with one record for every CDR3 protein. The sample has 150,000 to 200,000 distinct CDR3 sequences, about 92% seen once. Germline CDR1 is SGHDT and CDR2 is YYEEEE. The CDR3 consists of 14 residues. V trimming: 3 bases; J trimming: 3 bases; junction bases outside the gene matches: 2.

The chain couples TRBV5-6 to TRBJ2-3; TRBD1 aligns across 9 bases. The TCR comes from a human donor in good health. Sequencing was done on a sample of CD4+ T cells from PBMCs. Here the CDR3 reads CASSSDRGTDTQYF. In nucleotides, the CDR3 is TGTGCCAGCAGCTCGGACAGGGGTACAGATACGCAGTATTTT. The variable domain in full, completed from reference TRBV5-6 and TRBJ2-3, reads DAGVTQSPTHLIKTRGQQVTLRCSPKSGHDTVSWYQQALGQGPQFIFQYYEEEERQRGNFPDRFSGHQFPNYSSELNVNALLLGDSALYLCASSSDRGTDTQYFGPGTRLTVL.